Sequencing of this T cell receptor beta chain was carried out in a study of blood T cell repertoires in COVID-19. Study-level background: The United States, Italy and Spain supplied acute and convalescent COVID-19 samples. In each case, the material was cDNA or gDNA derived from T cells, B-cell-depleted T cells, or PBMCs.

Trimming at V came to 7 bases and at J to 0 bases, leaving 8 bases not matched to a gene. Germline lookup yields CDR1 SQVTM and CDR2 ANQGSEA. CDR3 length: 15 amino acids. Per the authors' pipeline: Scientists estimated how many nucleated cells there were by amplifying reference gene primers. The data were produced by immunoSEQ multiplex PCR, yet TCRdb's version contains in-frame clones alone and is incomplete. The D gene and trimming were derived from the DNA, and the V and J assignments and clone size from that table. The data hold around 200,000 clones, with approximately 83% observed a single time.

The genes are TRBV29-1 and TRBJ2-2, with 7 bases identical to TRBD2. Material for sequencing was peripheral blood. The receptor was isolated from a woman aged 40 to 50 with active or convalescent COVID-19. This chain's CDR3 is CSASLAGTNTGELFF. DNA of the CDR3: TGCAGCGCCTCATTAGCGGGTACGAACACCGGGGAGCTGTTTTTT.